Included here is one T cell receptor beta chain sequence, with context. This sample is part of a study of blood T cell repertoires in COVID-19. On the study more broadly: Nucleic acid was either cDNA or gDNA, and it came from T cells, B-cell-depleted T cells, or PBMCs.

Per germline, CDR1 LNHDA and CDR2 SQIVND (reference sequence). CDR3 size: 14 residues. Trimming pared 3 bases from V and 3 bases from J, leaving 12 bases between. Study members were between about 18 and 90 years old and lived in around 24 US regions. Donors of Cohort 3 who recovered were those that had two negative PCRs, clearance, or symptom resolution. Per the original methods: The authors estimated nucleated cell counts from reference gene primer amplification. Sequencing used immunoSEQ multiplex PCR; TCRdb keeps in-frame clones, though not all of them. V and J calls plus clone size are reproduced from that table; the DNA served to infer D and trimming. The sample lists under 450,000 clones, more than 75% occurring once.

The sequence derives from a man aged 25 to 40 who had recovered from COVID-19. The sequencing sample was made of PBMCs or T cells enriched from blood (not recorded which). The chain joins TRBV19 to TRBJ2-7; TRBD2 might be the D (6 bases). The CDR3 DNA follows: TGTGCCAGTAGTATCCCCGGGGGTCTCTACGAGCAGTACTTC. Protein product: CASSIPGGLYEQYF.